Following are 32 T cell receptor beta chains from one sample sequenced in a study of blood T cell repertoires in COVID-19 (dated by TCRdb to 2018 to 2020). Library preparation employed the immunoSEQ multiplex PCR assay. The table comes from immuneACCESS by way of TCRdb, which keeps in-frame sequences with V and J called. Part of the clones is missing from these tables; in studies checked, under half for an unresolved V gene and the rest for unknown reasons. Counted in this sample were approximately 360,000 clones; over 75% of them appeared once. Clones ranked in the top ten supply approximately 1% of the sample. Sequencing was carried out using PBMCs or T cells enriched from blood (not recorded which). These receptors were taken from a woman aged 30 to 39 with acute COVID-19.

The chain joins TRBV19 to TRBJ1-5, with D possibly matching TRBD1 (6 bases). V gave up 4 bases and J gave up 1 base, with 14 bases separating them. CDR1 is LNHDA and CDR2 is SQIVND in the germline V gene (reference sequence). CDR3 size: 16 residues. In DNA, the CDR3 is TGTGCCAGTAGTAGGGGACATACTCAAAGCAATCAGCCCCAGCATTTT. Encoded protein: CASSRGHTQSNQPQHF.

The chain joins TRBV5-1 to TRBJ1-1; D is perhaps TRBD1 (5 bases). The CDR3 has 14 amino acids. Trimming removed 0 bases from V and 4 bases from J, with 10 bases in between. Germline V gene lookup returns CDR1 SGHRS and CDR2 YFSETQ. The CDR3 DNA follows: TGCGCCAGCAGCTTGGGACAGCCCGGCACTGAAGCTTTCTTT. The encoded protein is CASSLGQPGTEAFF.

Only one count was recorded for this clone. V and J are TRBV18 and TRBJ2-7; 7 positions agree with TRBD1. The CDR3 sequence is 17 residues long. CDR1 and CDR2 (germline): KGHSH, LQKENI. J lost 2 bases, V lost 4 bases, and 14 bases had no gene match. The CDR3 region is CASSLTPGQKTTYEQYF. The CDR3 nucleotides are TGTGCCAGCTCACTAACACCGGGACAGAAGACGACCTACGAGCAGTACTTC.

The chain is built from TRBV27 and TRBJ2-7; 9 bases map to TRBD1. J was trimmed by 0 bases and V by 5 bases; bases with no gene match: 5. The germline V gene has CDR1 MNHEY and CDR2 SMNVEV (reference sequence). CDR3 length equals 15 residues. The CDR3 is CASSAPGQGSYEQYF. CDR3 nucleotides: TGTGCCAGCAGTGCTCCGGGACAGGGCTCCTACGAGCAGTACTTC.

CDR3 protein: CASSSNSYGYTF. Here the CDR3 DNA reads TGTGCCAGCAGCTCAAATAGCTATGGCTACACCTTC. The V call is TRBV13, the J call TRBJ1-2; D not certain. Germline assignment: CDR1 PRHDT and CDR2 FYEKMQ (reference sequence). The V end lost 4 bases, the J end lost 4 bases, and 7 bases lay between the germline ends. CDR3 length: 12 residues.

Concerning this clone itself: The same CDR3 arises from other DNA sequences in this sample as well. The J gene is TRBJ2-1, the V gene TRBV24-1; the match to TRBD1 covers 8 bases. The germline CDR1 and CDR2 sequences are KGHDR and SFDVKD. The CDR3 totals 16 residues. V lost 4 bases, J lost 7 bases, and 11 bases stayed unmatched. The CDR3 sequence is CATSDPGQGGVNEQFF. The CDR3 nucleotides read TGTGCCACCAGTGACCCCGGACAGGGCGGGGTGAATGAGCAGTTCTTC.

The chain links TRBV19 to TRBJ2-2; a possible D gene is TRBD2 (6 bases). CDR1 LNHDA and CDR2 SQIVND come from the germline V gene (reference sequence). The CDR3 has 13 residues. V was clipped by 7 bases and J by 5 bases, with 11 bases between them. CDR3 nucleotide sequence: TGTGCCAGTATAGGCGGGGATACCGGGGAGCTGTTTTTT. Its translation: CASIGGDTGELFF.

V and J are TRBV6-5 and TRBJ2-3, with 10 bases matching TRBD1. V gave up 6 bases and J gave up 3 bases; unmatched junction bases: 3. Germline CDR1 and CDR2: MNHEY and SVGAGI. The CDR3 length is 14 residues. The CDR3 loop is CASRGTGVTDTQYF. As DNA, the CDR3 is TGTGCCAGCAGAGGGACAGGGGTGACAGATACGCAGTATTTT.

This clone came up once. V gene TRBV5-1 combines with J gene TRBJ1-6, with TRBD1 matching over 10 bases. CDR1 and CDR2 (germline): SGHRS, YFSETQ. The CDR3 extends over 16 amino acids. Trimming cost V 0 bases and J 9 bases; bases outside gene matches: 6. DNA of the CDR3: TGCGCCAGCAGCTTGGGTAGGACAGGGGGTGTTTCACCCCTCCACTTT. Translation: CASSLGRTGGVSPLHF.

The chain has TRBV6-5 and TRBJ2-7, with TRBD2 as a possible D gene (5 bases). The germline V and J ends were trimmed by 0 bases and 3 bases, with 15 bases remaining between them. The CDR3 contains 16 residues. Germline CDR1 reads MNHEY; CDR2 reads SVGAGI. CDR3: CASSYSKRAGYYEQYF. The DNA for the CDR3 is TGTGCCAGCAGTTACTCGAAGAGGGCTGGATACTACGAGCAGTACTTC.

The rearrangement joins TRBV19 to TRBJ1-2; D possibly corresponds to TRBD1 (6 bases). V was pared by 5 bases and J by 4 bases, with 14 bases between. The CDR3 contains 14 residues. Germline CDR1 reads LNHDA; CDR2 reads SQIVND (reference sequence). The CDR3 loop reads CASSPNRVTYGYTF. The CDR3 DNA reads as TGTGCCAGTAGTCCCAACAGGGTTACCTATGGCTACACCTTC.

The V and J genes are TRBV7-3 and TRBJ1-5, with D possibly TRBD1 on 5 matching bases. The CDR3 runs 13 residues. V was clipped by 5 bases and J by 7 bases, with 12 bases between them. Per the germline V gene, CDR1 is SGHTA and CDR2 is FQGTGA. The DNA for the CDR3 is TGTGCCAGCAGCCTGGCGGGGGGACAGCCCCAGCATTTT. Translated, it gives CASSLAGGQPQHF.

The gene calls are TRBV7-8 and TRBJ2-7; 9 positions match TRBD1. This CDR3 has 14 residues. The germline CDR1 and CDR2 sequences are SGHVS and FQNEAQ. The J segment lost 2 bases and the V segment lost 5 bases, leaving 4 bases of the junction unmatched. CDR3 sequence reads: CASSNGQGTYEQYF. The CDR3 DNA is TGTGCCAGCAGCAACGGACAGGGGACCTACGAGCAGTACTTC.

The genes are TRBV5-1 and TRBJ2-5, with a weak D call TRBD2 (5 bases). The V end lost 1 base, the J end lost 2 bases, and 15 bases lay between the germline ends. The CDR3 spans 16 residues. The germline V gene has CDR1 SGHRS and CDR2 YFSETQ. The DNA for the CDR3 is TGCGCCAGCAGCTTGAACCCCAAAGGGAGACAAGAGACCCAGTACTTC. This gives the protein CASSLNPKGRQETQYF. Full variable domain (rest looked up from reference TRBV5-1 and TRBJ2-5): KAGVTQTPRYLIKTRGQQVTLSCSPISGHRSVSWYQQTPGQGLQFLFEYFSETQRNKGNFPGRFSGRQFSNSRSEMNVSTLELGDSALYLCASSLNPKGRQETQYFGPGTRLLVL.

The chain combines TRBV6-5 with TRBJ1-4; possibly TRBD1 for D (5 bases). CDR1 and CDR2 from the germline V gene are MNHEY and SVGAGI. The V and J ends lost 5 bases and 8 bases respectively, with 12 bases between them. This CDR3 contains 13 residues. In DNA form, the CDR3 reads TGTGCCAGCAGTCCGGGACTTGCAGAAAAACTGTTTTTT. As protein: CASSPGLAEKLFF.

J is TRBJ2-3 and V is TRBV18, with a weak D call TRBD1 (5 bases). CDR1 is KGHSH and CDR2 is LQKENI in the germline V gene. The CDR3 sequence is 13 residues long. With 5 bases removed from V and 0 bases from J, the gap between germline ends came to 6 bases. The CDR3 DNA sequence: TGTGCCAGCTCAGGGGCGAGCACAGATACGCAGTATTTT. Amino acid sequence: CASSGASTDTQYF. Filled out from reference TRBV18 and TRBJ2-3, the complete variable domain reads NAGVMQNPRHLVRRRGQEARLRCSPMKGHSHVYWYRQLPEEGLKFMVYLQKENIIDESGMPKERFSAEFPKEGPSILRIQQVVRGDSAAYFCASSGASTDTQYFGPGTRLTVL.

The rearrangement joins TRBV9 to TRBJ2-2; 7 nucleotides align to TRBD2. The CDR3 sequence is 16 residues long. The ends lost 5 bases at V and 4 bases at J; junction bases unmatched: 11. Germline assignment: CDR1 SGDLS and CDR2 YYNGEE. The DNA of the CDR3 is TGTGCCAGCAGTGTTAATAGCGGGTGGACCACCGGGGAGCTGTTTTTT. It translates to CASSVNSGWTTGELFF.

This rearrangement joins TRBV4-1 to TRBJ1-6, with 7 bases matching TRBD1. CDR3 size: 16 residues. Germline CDR1 and CDR2: MGHRA and YSYEKL. The junction had 7 bases not matched to a gene; V was cut back by 4 bases and J by 4 bases. The CDR3 nucleotides are TGCGCCAGCAGCCTAACGCCGGGACAGTATAATTCACCCCTCCACTTT. It encodes CASSLTPGQYNSPLHF.

This chain connects TRBV4-1 to TRBJ1-2; weak D call: TRBD1 (5 bases). The V and J ends lost 0 bases and 8 bases respectively, with 10 bases between them. The CDR3 length is 13 residues. In germline, CDR1 is MGHRA, CDR2 YSYEKL. The CDR3 nucleotides are TGCGCCAGCAGCCAAGACAGGGCAGGCGGCTACACCTTC. Residues: CASSQDRAGGYTF.

This chain uses TRBV3-1 (or the pseudogene TRBV3-2) with TRBJ2-5; TRBD1 might be the D (5 bases). Germline V gene data show CDR1 as LGHDT and CDR2 as YNNKEL (reference sequence). Between the trimmed V and J ends, which lost 1 base and 0 bases, there was a span of 15 bases. The CDR3 is 17 amino acids. DNA for the CDR3: TGTGCCAGCAGCCAAGCAGGACATGGATTGTACCAAGAGACCCAGTACTTC. It is translated as CASSQAGHGLYQETQYF.

The CDR3, as DNA: TGTGCCAGCAGCTTAGCGCGGGAGGGCTATGGCTACACCTTC. Its protein is CASSLAREGYGYTF. This chain uses TRBV7-8 with TRBJ1-2; no clear D gene. The CDR3 has 14 amino acids. Trimming left V 0 bases short and J 4 bases short, with 9 bases between. Germline lookup yields CDR1 SGHVS and CDR2 FQNEAQ.

The V call is TRBV18, the J call TRBJ1-4; TRBD1 matches 7 bases. Trimming cost V 4 bases and J 4 bases; bases outside gene matches: 3. This CDR3 has 14 amino acids. The V gene's germline CDR1 is KGHSH and CDR2 LQKENI. CDR3 bases: TGTGCCAGCTCACTGACAGGGAATAATGAAAAACTGTTTTTT. This translates into CASSLTGNNEKLFF.

The rearrangement uses TRBV6-5 and TRBJ1-6; TRBD1 agrees at 7 bases. The V gene's germline CDR1 is MNHEY and CDR2 SVGAGI. The CDR3 extends over 15 amino acids. Germline trimming cut 6 bases from V and 8 bases from J; bases unmatched to any gene: 10. The CDR3 coding sequence is TGTGCCAGCAGAGGGGGCCCCAACGTGGATTCACCCCTCCACTTT. Amino acids: CASRGGPNVDSPLHF.

The CDR3 loop reads CASSPKLTGGETEAFF. The CDR3 region has the DNA TGCGCCAGCAGTCCGAAACTCACAGGGGGAGAGACTGAAGCTTTCTTT. The chain recombines TRBV4-3 with TRBJ1-1, with 8 bases that match TRBD1. The germline CDR1 and CDR2 sequences are LGHNA and YSLEER. The junction had 14 bases not matched to a gene; V was cut back by 6 bases and J by 5 bases. The CDR3 is 16 amino acids.

This sequence joins TRBV2 and TRBJ2-4; the match to TRBD1 covers 7 bases. The ends lost 11 bases at V and 0 bases at J; junction bases unmatched: 7. This CDR3 is 14 amino acids long. Germline V gene sequence: CDR1 SNHLY, CDR2 FYNNEI. CDR3 region: CAGGQDLAKNIQYF. Here the CDR3 DNA reads TGTGCCGGAGGACAGGACTTAGCCAAAAACATTCAGTACTTC.

This clone came up once. The chain joins TRBV4-1 to TRBJ1-4; 8 bases agree with TRBD1. Germline V gene sequence: CDR1 MGHRA, CDR2 YSYEKL. Trimming at V came to 5 bases and at J to 8 bases, leaving 10 bases not matched to a gene. The CDR3 runs to 15 residues. CDR3 nucleotides: TGCGCCAGCAGCACCTCCGGGACAGGAGACGAAAAACTGTTTTTT. Residues: CASSTSGTGDEKLFF.

This clone was found a few times. The chain combines TRBV10-1 with TRBJ2-2; D unresolved. V lost 9 bases and J lost 7, with 15 bases in between. The CDR3 has 13 residues. Germline values: CDR1 WNHNN, CDR2 SYGVQD (reference sequence). CDR3 sequence reads: CASRRNAGGELFF. CDR3 bases: TGCGCCAGTCGGAGAAACGCCGGCGGGGAGCTGTTTTTT.

The V call is TRBV7-9, the J call TRBJ2-5, with a weak D call TRBD1 (6 bases). The V and J ends lost 3 bases and 3 bases respectively, with 11 bases between them. Germline V gene sequence: CDR1 SEHNR, CDR2 FQNEAQ (reference sequence). The CDR3 consists of 14 residues. The CDR3, as DNA: TGTGCCAGCAGCTTGACAGGACTTAAAGAGACCCAGTACTTC. It yields the protein CASSLTGLKETQYF.

In nucleotides, the CDR3 is TGTGCCAGTAGTATGGGCAGTGTGCGTGAAAAACTGTTTTTT. It translates to CASSMGSVREKLFF. The rearrangement links TRBV19 to TRBJ1-4; D gene unclear. Germline V lookup: CDR1 LNHDA, CDR2 SQIVND (reference sequence). CDR3 size: 14 residues. V lost 3 bases and J lost 7, with 12 bases in between.

J is TRBJ2-1 and V is TRBV2; 9 bases are shared with TRBD1. Germline V CDR1 and CDR2: SNHLY, FYNNEI. This CDR3 has 15 residues. The V and J ends lost 6 bases and 7 bases, in that order; junction bases with no gene match: 10. The CDR3 nucleotides are TGTGCCAGCAGACCGGGACAGGGACTCCTAAATGAGCAGTTCTTC. It translates to CASRPGQGLLNEQFF.

CDR3 in amino acids: CASSDKSGTKYEQYF. CDR3 DNA: TGTGCCAGCAGTGACAAATCCGGGACAAAGTACGAGCAGTACTTC. The chain uses TRBV2 and TRBJ2-7, with D possibly TRBD1 on 6 matching bases. There are 15 residues in the CDR3. Germline V CDR1 and CDR2: SNHLY, FYNNEI. Trimming stripped 3 bases from V and 4 bases from J, with 16 bases between.

The chain combines TRBV5-1 with TRBJ2-3, with 7 bases fitting TRBD1. CDR1 SGHRS and CDR2 YFSETQ come from the germline V gene. Trimming removed 0 bases from V and 13 bases from J; junction bases left unmatched: 8. There are 13 residues in the CDR3. CDR3 sequence reads: CASSLAGDSLKYF. DNA for the CDR3: TGCGCCAGCAGCTTGGCCGGGGACAGCCTCAAGTATTTT.